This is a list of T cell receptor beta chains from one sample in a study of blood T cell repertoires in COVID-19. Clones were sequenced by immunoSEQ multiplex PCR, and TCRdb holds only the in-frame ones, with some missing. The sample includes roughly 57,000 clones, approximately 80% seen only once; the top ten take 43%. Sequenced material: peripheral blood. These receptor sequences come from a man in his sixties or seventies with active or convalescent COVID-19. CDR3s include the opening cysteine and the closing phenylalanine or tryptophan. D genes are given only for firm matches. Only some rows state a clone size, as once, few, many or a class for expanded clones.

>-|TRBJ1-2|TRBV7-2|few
TGTGCCAGCAGCCCCCCGGGGCAGGGAGGAAGAGATGGCTACACCTTC
CASSPPGQGGRDGYTF
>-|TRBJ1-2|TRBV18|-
TGTGCCAGCTCACCAAGCTTGGCAGGGGAGTATGGCTACACCTTC
CASSPSLAGEYGYTF
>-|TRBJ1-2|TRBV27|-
TGTGCCAGCAGTTTGATTCAGGGTGCAGACTACACCTTC
CASSLIQGADYTF
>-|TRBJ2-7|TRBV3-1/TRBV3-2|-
TGTGCCAGCAGCCAAGATGCGCCCGAAGTTTACGAGCAGTACTTC
CASSQDAPEVYEQYF
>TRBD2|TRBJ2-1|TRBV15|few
TGTGCCACCAGCAGAGGTAGCGGGAATAACCACAATGAGCAGTTCTTC
CATSRGSGNNHNEQFF
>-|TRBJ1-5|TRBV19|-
TGTGCCAGTAGTATGACACATGGCCGCATCATCAATCAGCCCCAGCATTTT
CASSMTHGRIINQPQHF
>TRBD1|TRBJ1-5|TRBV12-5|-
TGTGCTAGTGGTCCGGGGACAGGGTCAGGTCAGCCCCAGCATTTT
CASGPGTGSGQPQHF
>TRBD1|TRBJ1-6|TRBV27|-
TGTGCCAGCAGTTTATCGGGGGACAGGCATTCACCCCTCCACTTT
CASSLSGDRHSPLHF
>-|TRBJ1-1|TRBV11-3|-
TGTGCCAGCAGCTTATTATTCCTTGAAGCTTTCTTT
CASSLLFLEAFF
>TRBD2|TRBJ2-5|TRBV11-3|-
TGTGCCAGCAGCGTGCCTAGCGGGATGACAGAGACCCAGTACTTC
CASSVPSGMTETQYF
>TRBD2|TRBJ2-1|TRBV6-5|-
TGTGCCAGCCGGGAGCGGGAGCGGCGCAATGAGCAGTTCTTC
CASRERERRNEQFF
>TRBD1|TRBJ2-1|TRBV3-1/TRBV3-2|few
TGTGCCAGCAGCCAACCAAGGGGGCGAAGATACAATGAGCAGTTCTTC
CASSQPRGRRYNEQFF
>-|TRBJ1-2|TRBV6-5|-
TGTGCCAGCAGTTACGGCGGGGGGCTGGTATATGGCTACACCTTC
CASSYGGGLVYGYTF
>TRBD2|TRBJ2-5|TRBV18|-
TGTGCCAGCTCACCAAATTCGGCTAGCGGGGAGACCCAGTACTTC
CASSPNSASGETQYF
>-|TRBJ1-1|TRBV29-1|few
TGCAGCGTTGATAAGACAGCCGTTAACACTGAAGCTTTCTTT
CSVDKTAVNTEAFF
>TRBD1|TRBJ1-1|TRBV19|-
TGTGCCAGTACCCCGGGACAGGGGGCTGCGGCTGAAGCTTTCTTT
CASTPGQGAAAEAFF
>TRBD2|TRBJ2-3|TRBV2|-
TGTGCCAGCAGTGCCCCAAGGACTAGCGGGCGACGGAGCACAGATACGCAGTATTTT
CASSAPRTSGRRSTDTQYF
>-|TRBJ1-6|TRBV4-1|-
TGCGCCAGCAGCCAACTTGAAGGGGCGAGCAATTCACCCCTCCACTTT
CASSQLEGASNSPLHF
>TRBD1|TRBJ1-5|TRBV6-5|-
TGTGCCAGCTCAATACAGGGGGCTACGCAGCCCCAGCATTTT
CASSIQGATQPQHF
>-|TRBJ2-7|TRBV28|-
TGTGCCAGCAGTCCTCTAAGGGGCATTGACACCTACGAGCAGTACTTC
CASSPLRGIDTYEQYF
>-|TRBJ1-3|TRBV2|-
TGTGCCAGCAGTATTTCGAGCTCTGGAAACACCATATATTTT
CASSISSSGNTIYF
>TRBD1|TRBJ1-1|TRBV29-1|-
TGCAGCGTGCACGGACAGGGGGGCACTGAAGCTTTCTTT
CSVHGQGGTEAFF
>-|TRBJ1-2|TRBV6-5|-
TGTGCCAGCAGTAGCCCCAATCTAAGATATGGCTACACCTTC
CASSSPNLRYGYTF
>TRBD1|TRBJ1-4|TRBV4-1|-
TGCGCCAGCAGCCAGTCCGGGACAGGGGGTGAAAAACTGTTTTTT
CASSQSGTGGEKLFF
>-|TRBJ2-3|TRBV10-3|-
TGTGCCATCAAGACTACGGAGACTAGCACAGATACGCAGTATTTT
CAIKTTETSTDTQYF
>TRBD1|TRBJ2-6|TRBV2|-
TGTGCCAGCAGTCCCAATAAGGGGGCGGGGGCCAACGTCCTGACTTTC
CASSPNKGAGANVLTF